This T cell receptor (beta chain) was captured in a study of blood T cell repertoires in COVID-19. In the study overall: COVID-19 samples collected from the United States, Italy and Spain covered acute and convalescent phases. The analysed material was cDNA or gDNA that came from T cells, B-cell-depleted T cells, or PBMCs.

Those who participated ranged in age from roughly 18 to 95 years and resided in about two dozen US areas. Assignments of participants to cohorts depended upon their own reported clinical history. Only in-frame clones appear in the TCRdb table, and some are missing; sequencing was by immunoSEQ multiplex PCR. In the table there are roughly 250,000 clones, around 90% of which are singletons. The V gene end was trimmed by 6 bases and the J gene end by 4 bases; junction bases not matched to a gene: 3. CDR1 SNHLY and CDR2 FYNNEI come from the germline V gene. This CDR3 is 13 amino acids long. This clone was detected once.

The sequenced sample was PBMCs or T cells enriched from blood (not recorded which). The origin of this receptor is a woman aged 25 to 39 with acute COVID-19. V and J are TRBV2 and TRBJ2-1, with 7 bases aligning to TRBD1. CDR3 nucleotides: TGTGCCAGCAGGAACAGGGGATACAATGAGCAGTTCTTC. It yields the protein CASRNRGYNEQFF.